This T cell receptor (beta chain) was obtained from a study of T cell changes during pregnancy in multiple sclerosis. Trimming left V 2 bases short and J 2 bases short, with 13 bases between. The CDR3 is 15 residues long. CDR1 is SGHTA, CDR2 FQGNSA, per germline. This clone was observed once. Profiling relied on immunoSEQ multiplex PCR, and the TCRdb table lists in-frame clones only, not all of them. Found here are around 80,000 clones, roughly 94% of them singletons; the top ten hold 0.99%. The sequence derives from a female donor in good health, enrolled as a control in a pregnancy study. This material consisted of peripheral blood, taken in the second trimester of pregnancy. The genes are TRBV7-2 and TRBJ2-7, with D maybe TRBD1 (6 bases). The DNA of the CDR3 is TGTGCCAGCAGCTTAATGAGGACAGAGACCTACGAGCAGTACTTC. This sequence encodes CASSLMRTETYEQYF.